What follows are 25 T cell receptor beta chains derived from one specimen sequenced in a study of blood T cell repertoires in COVID-19. Sequencing was performed with immunoSEQ multiplex PCR; in TCRdb, only in-frame clones are kept and a portion is missing. The table includes more than 300,000 clones, 85% to 90% detected once. The specimen was peripheral blood. All receptors derive from a woman between 50 and 59 years old with COVID-19, enrolled during active disease.

This chain joins TRBV2 and TRBJ2-7; 7 positions agree with TRBD1. Germline assignment: CDR1 SNHLY and CDR2 FYNNEI. This CDR3 contains 14 residues. J lost 2 bases, V lost 5 bases, and 6 bases had no gene match. CDR3 sequence (DNA): TGTGCCAGCAGTCGAAACAGGGGCCCCTACGAGCAGTACTTC. Protein product: CASSRNRGPYEQYF. Based on the CDR3 plus reference TRBV2 and TRBJ2-7, the full variable domain is EPEVTQTPSHQVTQMGQEVILRCVPISNHLYFYWYRQILGQKVEFLVSFYNNEISEKSEIFDDQFSVERPDGSNFTLKIRSTKLEDSAMYFCASSRNRGPYEQYFGPGTRLTVT.

The rearrangement uses TRBV5-6 and TRBJ2-2; TRBD2 matches at 11 bases. CDR3 length equals 17 residues. V shed 2 bases, J shed 5 bases, and the junction held 8 bases outside the gene matches. Germline V gives CDR1 SGHDT, CDR2 YYEEEE. CDR3 sequence: CASSLQLAGVGTGELFF. In nucleotides, the CDR3 is TGTGCCAGCAGCTTACAACTAGCGGGAGTGGGAACCGGGGAGCTGTTTTTT.

This clone was counted only a few times. V and J are TRBV30 and TRBJ1-1; no firm D call. The V gene lost 0 bases and the J gene lost 0 bases, with 8 bases spanning the gap. This CDR3 has 14 amino acids. Germline CDR1 is GTSNPN and CDR2 is SVGIG (reference sequence). In DNA, the CDR3 is TGTGCCTGGAGTGTCCCCGGGATGAACACTGAAGCTTTCTTT. This encodes CAWSVPGMNTEAFF.

Written as DNA, the CDR3 is TGTGCCACCAGTCCTCCCTTTGGACTGAACACCGGGGAGCTGTTTTTT. Amino acids: CATSPPFGLNTGELFF. This chain joins TRBV24-1 and TRBJ2-2, with TRBD2 as a possible D gene (5 bases). The V end lost 6 bases, the J end lost 1 base, and 14 bases lay between the germline ends. The CDR3 contains 16 residues. Per the germline V gene, CDR1 is KGHDR and CDR2 is SFDVKD.

V gene TRBV3-1 (or the pseudogene TRBV3-2) combines with J gene TRBJ2-5, with TRBD2 matching over 10 bases. The J segment lost 1 base and the V segment lost 1 base, leaving 6 bases of the junction unmatched. Per germline, CDR1 LGHDT and CDR2 YNNKEL (reference sequence). The CDR3 totals 17 residues. The CDR3 DNA reads as TGTGCCAGCAGCCAAGGCCGGACTAGCGGAGCCCAAGAGACCCAGTACTTC. It encodes CASSQGRTSGAQETQYF.

The chain combines TRBV6-5 with TRBJ1-2; TRBD1 is a possible D gene (5 bases). The CDR3 has 14 amino acids. Germline-derived CDR1 and CDR2 are MNHEY and SVGAGI. The germline V and J ends were trimmed by 2 bases and 8 bases, with 15 bases remaining between them. CDR3 sequence (DNA): TGTGCCAGCAGTTACGTGGGGGGAGAAGGAGGCTACACCTTC. Translating gives CASSYVGGEGGYTF.

This chain connects TRBV15 to TRBJ1-1; TRBD1 is a possible D gene (6 bases). The germline CDR1 and CDR2 sequences are LNHNV and YYDKDF (reference sequence). There are 14 residues in the CDR3. Trimming took off 8 bases at V and 5 bases at J, with 18 bases between the two ends. The CDR3 coding sequence is TGTGCCACCCAGAGTGACAGGCGGGGGACTGAAGCTTTCTTT. This codes for CATQSDRRGTEAFF.

The gene calls are TRBV5-1 and TRBJ2-7, with TRBD1 identical over 7 bases. The CDR3 extends over 14 amino acids. The germline V gene has CDR1 SGHRS and CDR2 YFSETQ. V gave up 0 bases and J gave up 7 bases; unmatched junction bases: 7. Here the CDR3 DNA reads TGCGCCAGCAGCTTGGGGGACAGATCCCTGGAGCAGTACTTC. Its translation: CASSLGDRSLEQYF.

The chain carries TRBV4-1 and TRBJ1-2; 7 bases are a match to TRBD1. This CDR3 comprises 14 residues. CDR1 is MGHRA, CDR2 YSYEKL, per germline. The V segment lost 2 bases and the J segment 8 bases; nucleotides outside the gene matches: 8. Here the CDR3 DNA reads TGCGCCAGCAGCCAAACCGGACAGGTTAACGGCTACACCTTC. This encodes CASSQTGQVNGYTF.

The chain joins TRBV29-1 to TRBJ1-1; D might be TRBD1 (6 bases). CDR1 is SQVTM, CDR2 ANQGSEA, per germline. V lost 6 bases and J 4 bases, leaving 18 bases between the germline ends. The CDR3 runs to 14 residues. This CDR3 reads CSVRDTGRGTEAFF. DNA for the CDR3: TGCAGCGTCCGGGATACAGGGCGCGGCACTGAAGCTTTCTTT.

V usage is TRBV11-3 and J usage is TRBJ1-1; possible D gene TRBD1, 6 bases. The germline V gene has CDR1 SGHNT and CDR2 YENEEA. Trimming removed 1 base at V and 4 bases at J, with 7 bases between. The CDR3 runs 13 residues. CDR3 DNA: TGTGCCAGCAGCTTAGGGACAGCCACTGAAGCTTTCTTT. It codes for CASSLGTATEAFF. The variable domain in full, with the rest retrieved from reference TRBV11-3 and TRBJ1-1, is EAGVVQSPRYKIIEKKQPVAFWCNPISGHNTLYWYLQNLGQGPELLIRYENEEAVDDSQLPKDRFSAERLKGVDSTLKIQPAELGDSAVYLCASSLGTATEAFFGQGTRLTVV.

In DNA form, the CDR3 reads TGTGCCAGCAGTCCCGCCGGGGTCGCTGCGGTGACCCAGTACTTC. Translating it yields CASSPAGVAAVTQYF. V gene TRBV11-2 combines with J gene TRBJ2-5, with D maybe TRBD2 (5 bases). Germline values: CDR1 SGHAT, CDR2 FQNNGV. V was clipped by 6 bases and J by 7 bases, with 21 bases between them. CDR3 length: 15 residues.

CDR3 sequence reads: CASSPGQDVHEQFF. The CDR3 coding sequence is TGTGCCAGCAGCCCTGGACAGGACGTTCATGAGCAGTTCTTC. J is TRBJ2-1 and V is TRBV5-4; 7 nucleotides agree with TRBD1. The CDR3 is 14 amino acids. CDR1 and CDR2 from the germline V gene are SGHNT and YYREEE (reference sequence). With V trimmed by 4 bases and J by 8 bases, 9 bases remained unmatched. The full variable domain, completed using reference TRBV5-4 and TRBJ2-1, is ETGVTQSPTHLIKTRGQQVTLRCSSQSGHNTVSWYQQALGQGPQFIFQYYREEENGRGNFPPRFSGLQFPNYSSELNVNALELDDSALYLCASSPGQDVHEQFFGPGTRLTVL.

V and J are TRBV30 and TRBJ2-1; 10 nucleotides line up with TRBD1. Per germline, CDR1 GTSNPN and CDR2 SVGIG (reference sequence). The CDR3 is 13 residues long. V was pared by 0 bases and J by 12 bases, with 5 bases of the junction left unmatched. CDR3 region: CAWSVDRGQGQFF. The CDR3 DNA reads TGTGCCTGGAGTGTAGACAGGGGGCAAGGGCAGTTCTTC.

The chain combines TRBV7-9 with TRBJ1-2, with D perhaps TRBD1 (5 bases). The CDR3 runs to 15 residues. The V gene lost 5 bases and the J gene lost 8 bases, with 21 bases spanning the gap. Per the germline V gene, CDR1 is SEHNR and CDR2 is FQNEAQ (reference sequence). The CDR3 region has the DNA TGTGCCAGCAGCGACCAGCCAAGGGGAATGGAGGGCTACACCTTC. The encoded protein is CASSDQPRGMEGYTF.

The genes are TRBV6-5 and TRBJ1-2; D is ambiguous. Deletions cut 0 bases from V and 6 bases from J, with 14 bases between. From germline, CDR1 is MNHEY and CDR2 SVGAGI. This CDR3 has 15 amino acids. CDR3 sequence: CASSYSRGPVDGYTF. The CDR3 coding sequence is TGTGCCAGCAGTTACTCGAGAGGGCCCGTGGATGGCTACACCTTC.

This chain connects TRBV30 to TRBJ2-7, with 8 bases fitting TRBD1. Unmatched junction bases numbered 8, after V lost 3 bases and J lost 4 bases. Germline CDR1 is GTSNPN and CDR2 is SVGIG (reference sequence). The CDR3 extends over 14 amino acids. CDR3 region: CAWSRTGLKYEQYF. The CDR3 DNA reads TGTGCCTGGAGCAGGACAGGGTTAAAATACGAGCAGTACTTC.

The CDR3 bases are TGCGCCAGCAGCCACGGACAGGGCCTCGCCATGAACACTGAAGCTTTCTTT. Translation: CASSHGQGLAMNTEAFF. This chain connects TRBV5-1 to TRBJ1-1; 8 positions agree with TRBD1. CDR3 length: 17 amino acids. The V gene's germline CDR1 is SGHRS and CDR2 YFSETQ. Trimming removed 4 bases from V and 0 bases from J; junction bases left unmatched: 11.

The V gene is TRBV15, the J gene TRBJ1-4, with 8 bases that match TRBD1. The CDR3 runs 13 residues. The germline V gene has CDR1 LNHNV and CDR2 YYDKDF (reference sequence). The junction had 6 bases not matched to a gene; V was cut back by 8 bases and J by 7 bases. The CDR3 reads CATGQGGSEKLFF. Here the CDR3 DNA reads TGTGCCACCGGACAGGGAGGAAGTGAAAAACTGTTTTTT.

This clone appeared a few times. The chain employs TRBV9 and TRBJ2-2, with 10 bases identical to TRBD1. V dropped 0 bases and J dropped 4; count of bases not matched to a gene: 3. Germline CDR1 is SGDLS and CDR2 is YYNGEE. CDR3 length equals 16 residues. DNA of the CDR3: TGTGCCAGCAGCGTAGTAGGGACAGGGGTCACCGGGGAGCTGTTTTTT. It translates to CASSVVGTGVTGELFF.

This clone was seen only a few times. This rearrangement joins TRBV19 to TRBJ2-7, with no clear D. CDR3 length: 11 residues. Germline V gene lookup returns CDR1 LNHDA and CDR2 SQIVND (reference sequence). V was cut by 6 bases and J by 3 bases, with 6 bases left in between. The CDR3 DNA follows: TGTGCCAGTAGACACAACTACGAGCAGTACTTC. It encodes CASRHNYEQYF.

The V call is TRBV12-3 or TRBV12-4, the J call TRBJ1-1; D ambiguous. V gave up 3 bases and J gave up 0 bases, with 5 bases separating them. The length of the CDR3 is 13 residues. The CDR3: CASSFLMNTEAFF. The CDR3 bases are TGTGCCAGCAGTTTCTTAATGAACACTGAAGCTTTCTTT.

The V and J genes are TRBV29-1 and TRBJ1-4; D might be TRBD1 (6 bases). V was pared by 4 bases and J by 4 bases, with 16 bases between. CDR1 is SQVTM, CDR2 ANQGSEA, per germline. This CDR3 spans 15 amino acids. CDR3 DNA: TGCAGCGTTGGCGGACAGACAGGATTTAATGAAAAACTGTTTTTT. Translation: CSVGGQTGFNEKLFF.

J is TRBJ1-1 and V is TRBV6-5; 7 bases agree with TRBD1. CDR1 and CDR2 from the germline V gene are MNHEY and SVGAGI. The CDR3 is 15 amino acids. J was trimmed by 5 bases and V by 2 bases; bases with no gene match: 8. DNA for the CDR3: TGTGCCAGCAGTTACGGGGGGACAGCGGTGACTGAAGCTTTCTTT. It specifies CASSYGGTAVTEAFF.

The gene calls are TRBV10-1 and TRBJ2-1, with 8 positions matching TRBD2. The CDR3 consists of 15 residues. V was clipped by 8 bases and J by 7 bases; unmatched bases: 13. The germline CDR1 and CDR2 sequences are WNHNN and SYGVQD (reference sequence). As DNA, the CDR3 is TGCGCCAGCTCACCAGCGGGAGCCGGTGTAAATGAGCAGTTCTTC. As protein: CASSPAGAGVNEQFF.